The present TCR beta chain was sequenced within a study of T-cell memory formation after mild COVID-19. TCRdb analysed the 5' RACE reads with MiXCR anew, one entry per CDR3 protein. The sample contains approximately 190,000 distinct CDR3 sequences, around 19% of which appear only once. The study, taken as a whole, reports: Day 15 to 85 contractors were CD4/CD8 balanced; later expanders leaned CD4+.

Remarks on this clonotype: The antigen is unknown.

The sequenced sample consisted of PBMCs or a T cell subset sorted from them (not recorded which). This TCR was recovered from an adult woman who had mild COVID-19 (a few samples of this study predate the infection). Cell type and time point are not known.

The CDR3 DNA follows: TGTGCCAGCTCACTGGGGGACATCGGGAACGAGCAGTACTTC. Protein sequence: CASSLGDIGNEQYF. This chain connects TRBV18 to TRBJ2-7; D is perhaps TRBD1 (6 bases). The CDR3 sequence is 14 residues long. CDR1 is KGHSH and CDR2 is LQKENI in the germline V gene. With 4 bases removed from V and 5 bases from J, the gap between germline ends came to 15 bases.